These 12 T cell receptor beta chains originate from one sample sequenced in a study of T cells in Graves' hyperthyroidism and ophthalmopathy. Template material for amplifying TCR beta CDR3 regions consisted of RNA transcripts. When the TCR CDR3 underwent first-round RT-PCR, the HTBI primer set was used. TCRdb re-called the multiplex PCR reads through MiXCR, storing one row per CDR3 protein. This sample has hundreds of thousands of distinct CDR3 sequences; about 20% occur once, and the top ten carry roughly 47%. Sequencing was carried out using blood. These receptors were obtained from a man aged 35-49 years with Graves' ophthalmopathy.

This clonotype was recorded at least ten times. The gene calls are TRBV30 and TRBJ2-3, with no clear D. In germline, CDR1 is GTSNPN, CDR2 SVGIG (reference sequence). This CDR3 is 11 amino acids long. Trimming shortened V by 4 bases and J by 4 bases, and 6 bases separated the two germline ends. The CDR3 is CAWTRADTQYF. The CDR3 DNA is TGTGCCTGGACTCGGGCAGATACGCAGTATTTT.

The chain is built from TRBV6-5 and TRBJ2-7; perhaps TRBD2 as D (7 bases). V was trimmed by 2 bases and J by 2 bases, leaving 10 bases between them. Germline V gene lookup returns CDR1 MNHEY and CDR2 SVGAGI. The CDR3 totals 14 residues. This CDR3 reads CASSYKGGAYEQYF. CDR3 nucleotide sequence: TGTGCCAGCAGTTACAAAGGGGGGGCCTACGAGCAGTACTTC.

This clonotype came up many times. V gene TRBV5-1 combines with J gene TRBJ1-3; TRBD1 is a possible D gene (5 bases). Trimming removed 1 base at V and 0 bases at J, with 8 bases between. The CDR3 runs to 15 residues. Germline-derived CDR1 and CDR2 are SGHRS and YFSETQ. The CDR3 protein is CASSLSGRSGNTIYF. For the CDR3, the DNA is TGCGCCAGCAGCTTGTCGGGGCGCTCTGGAAACACCATATATTTT.

This clonotype showed up many times. The V and J genes are TRBV28 and TRBJ2-7; 11 bases match TRBD2. The CDR3 extends over 15 amino acids. With V trimmed by 6 bases and J by 1 base, 5 bases remained unmatched. Germline-derived CDR1 and CDR2 are MDHEN and SYDVKM. The CDR3 loop reads CASRPLAGVSYEQYF. DNA for the CDR3: TGTGCCAGCAGACCACTAGCGGGAGTATCCTACGAGCAGTACTTC. Supplemented by reference TRBV28 and TRBJ2-7, the full variable domain reads DVKVTQSSRYLVKRTGEKVFLECVQDMDHENMFWYRQDPGLGLRLIYFSYDVKMKEKGDIPEGYSVSREKKERFSLILESASTNQTSMYLCASRPLAGVSYEQYFGPGTRLTVT.

This clonotype was seen more than once but under ten times. The chain employs TRBV29-1 and TRBJ2-1; no clear D gene. This CDR3 is built from 12 residues. Germline V CDR1 and CDR2: SQVTM, ANQGSEA. Deletions cut 2 bases from V and 5 bases from J, with 7 bases between. As DNA, the CDR3 is TGCAGCGTTGAATTGGGAAACAATGAGCAGTTCTTC. This codes for CSVELGNNEQFF.

This clonotype has at least ten counts. This rearrangement joins TRBV20-1 to TRBJ2-7, with D maybe TRBD2 (5 bases). Trimming took 0 bases from V and 6 from J, leaving 21 bases between them. CDR1 DFQATT and CDR2 SNEGSKA come from the germline V gene (reference sequence). This CDR3 contains 16 residues. The CDR3 loop reads CSARDLDSQMPLEQYF. In nucleotides, the CDR3 is TGCAGTGCTAGAGATTTGGACTCGCAAATGCCTCTCGAGCAGTACTTC.

This clonotype was detected a few times. The rearrangement joins TRBV20-1 to TRBJ2-7, with 7 bases fitting TRBD2. This CDR3 region has 12 residues. The V segment lost 3 bases and the J segment 1 base; nucleotides outside the gene matches: 0. From germline, CDR1 is DFQATT and CDR2 SNEGSKA (reference sequence). CDR3 nucleotide sequence: TGCAGTGCTAGCGGGAGGTCCTACGAGCAGTACTTC. It codes for CSASGRSYEQYF.

This clonotype was counted a few times. The chain carries TRBV19 and TRBJ2-3, with D perhaps matching TRBD2 (6 bases). The V and J ends lost 5 bases and 5 bases respectively, with 17 bases between them. The CDR3 is 15 amino acids. From germline, CDR1 is LNHDA and CDR2 SQIVND (reference sequence). The CDR3 protein is CASSAGTSLLDTQYF. CDR3 DNA: TGTGCCAGTAGTGCCGGGACTTCCCTTTTAGATACGCAGTATTTT.

There are a few counts of this clonotype. The chain employs TRBV7-9 and TRBJ2-3, with 12 bases lining up with TRBD2. The CDR3 sequence is 17 residues long. The germline CDR1 and CDR2 sequences are SEHNR and FQNEAQ (reference sequence). V was pared by 6 bases and J by 5 bases, with 12 bases of the junction left unmatched. As DNA, the CDR3 is TGTGCCAGCAGATCCCTAGCGGGAGGGCCGGAGGTAGATACGCAGTATTTT. It specifies CASRSLAGGPEVDTQYF.

The rearrangement links TRBV18 to TRBJ1-3; 8 bases are a match to TRBD1. Germline CDR1 KGHSH, CDR2 LQKENI. CDR3 size: 15 residues. Germline trimming cut 4 bases from V and 3 bases from J; bases unmatched to any gene: 5. As DNA, the CDR3 is TGTGCCAGCTCACAGACAGGGACAGGTGGAAACACCATATATTTT. Amino acids: CASSQTGTGGNTIYF.

A note on this clonotype: The junction departs from the called germline gene at one end, perhaps through a read error. The chain combines TRBV19 with TRBJ1-1; D is perhaps TRBD1 (5 bases). Looked up from germline, CDR1 is LNHDA and CDR2 is SQIVND (reference sequence). This CDR3 comprises 14 residues. Here the CDR3 DNA reads TGTGTCAGTACGACAGAAGTTATGAACACTGAAGCTTTCTTT. It codes for CVSTTEVMNTEAFF. The full variable domain, in which reference TRBV19 and TRBJ1-1 provide the parts outside the CDR3, is DGGITQSPKYLFRKEGQNVTLSCEQNLNHDAMYWYRQDPGQGLRLIYYSQIVNDFQKGDIAEGYSVSREKKESFPLTVTSAQKNPTAFYLCVSTTEVMNTEAFFGQGTRLTVV.

V and J are TRBV7-9 and TRBJ2-5, with D possibly being TRBD1 or TRBD2 (5 bases each). This CDR3 is built from 13 residues. CDR1 and CDR2 (germline): SEHNR, FQNEAQ (reference sequence). The chain's CDR3 is CAYRWGSSETQYF. The CDR3, as DNA: TGTGCTTACCGTTGGGGGAGTTCAGAGACCCAGTACTTC.